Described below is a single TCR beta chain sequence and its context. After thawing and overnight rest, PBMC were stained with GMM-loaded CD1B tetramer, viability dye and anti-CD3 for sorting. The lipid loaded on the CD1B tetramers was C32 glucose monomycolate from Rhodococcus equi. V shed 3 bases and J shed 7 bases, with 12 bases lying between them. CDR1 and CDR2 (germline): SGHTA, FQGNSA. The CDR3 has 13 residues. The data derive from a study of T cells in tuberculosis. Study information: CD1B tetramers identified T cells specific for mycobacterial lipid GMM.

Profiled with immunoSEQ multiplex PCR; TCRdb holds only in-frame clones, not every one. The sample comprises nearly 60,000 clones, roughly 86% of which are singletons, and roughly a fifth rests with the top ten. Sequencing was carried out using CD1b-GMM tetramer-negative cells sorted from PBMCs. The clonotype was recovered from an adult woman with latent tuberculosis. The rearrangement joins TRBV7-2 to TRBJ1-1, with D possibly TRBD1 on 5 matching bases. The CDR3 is CASSFGGLGEAFF. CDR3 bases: TGTGCCAGCAGCTTTGGGGGGTTGGGTGAAGCTTTCTTT.